The 5 T cell receptor beta chains reported below all come from one sample, sequenced in a study of T cell responses to AZD1222 COVID-19 vaccine. Method: immunoSEQ multiplex PCR; TCRdb's copy keeps in-frame clones and lacks some. The sample includes approximately 110,000 clones, 88% of them seen just once. The specimen was peripheral blood, collected on day 0 of AZD1222 vaccination. Every receptor here comes from an adult in good health.

This clone has only a few counts. The gene calls are TRBV2 and TRBJ2-1; D not certain. The CDR3 length is 16 residues. In germline, CDR1 is SNHLY, CDR2 FYNNEI. V was pared by 3 bases and J by 7 bases, with 19 bases between. DNA for the CDR3: TGTGCCAGCAGTGATCCGGGCCAGGTCCGGATGAATGAGCAGTTCTTC. Protein: CASSDPGQVRMNEQFF.

The chain has TRBV11-1 and TRBJ1-6, with 9 nucleotides matching TRBD1. The CDR3 spans 15 residues. The germline V gene encodes CDR1 SGHAT and CDR2 FQDESV (reference sequence). With 3 bases clipped from V and 6 bases from J, the junction kept 3 bases outside the gene matches. The CDR3 bases are TGTGCCAGCAGCTTCCGGACAGGGGCTAATTCACCCCTCCACTTT. Translating it yields CASSFRTGANSPLHF.

The chain combines TRBV11-2 with TRBJ2-1; D perhaps matches TRBD1 (6 bases). In germline, CDR1 is SGHAT, CDR2 FQNNGV. The CDR3 is 14 amino acids. Trimming stripped 5 bases from V and 8 bases from J, with 16 bases between. The CDR3 coding sequence is TGTGCCAGCAGCGGTACAAGACAGGACTATGAGCAGTTCTTC. Translating gives CASSGTRQDYEQFF. Using reference TRBV11-2 and TRBJ2-1 for the parts outside the CDR3, the full variable domain is EAGVAQSPRYKIIEKRQSVAFWCNPISGHATLYWYQQILGQGPKLLIQFQNNGVVDDSQLPKDRFSAERLKGVDSTLKIQPAKLEDSAVYLCASSGTRQDYEQFFGPGTRLTVL.

The genes are TRBV10-3 and TRBJ1-4; D may be TRBD1 (5 bases). From germline, CDR1 is ENHRY and CDR2 SYGVKD. This CDR3 contains 13 residues. Deletions cut 6 bases from V and 4 bases from J, with 9 bases between. The CDR3 is CAIRGGVNEKLFF. The CDR3 DNA reads as TGTGCCATCAGGGGGGGTGTTAATGAAAAACTGTTTTTT.

This clone occurred a few times. This chain joins TRBV27 and TRBJ1-2; 7 nucleotides match TRBD1. Germline V gives CDR1 MNHEY, CDR2 SMNVEV (reference sequence). Trimming removed 0 bases from V and 7 bases from J; junction bases left unmatched: 5. This CDR3 is built from 14 residues. The CDR3 DNA sequence: TGTGCCAGCAGTTTATCTTCAGGGGGGGGTGGCTACACCTTC. As protein: CASSLSSGGGGYTF.